Each of the 24 T cell receptor beta chains below was sequenced from the same sample in a study of regulatory T cells in long-lasting Graves disease. Combining iRepertoire HTBI primers with Arm-PCR of CDR3 regions, the authors built TCR beta libraries. TCRdb ran MiXCR on the multiplex PCR reads and lists one entry per CDR3 protein. The sample contains 350,000 to 500,000 distinct CDR3 sequences, roughly 21% of which appear only once. Time point denoted: persistent/refractory GD, antithyroid drugs over 5 years with positive TRAb. With RNA extracted from PBMCs as input, the TCR library was made. The input for sequencing was peripheral blood mononuclear cells (PBMCs), taken when the disease was refractory, from a patient treated with antithyroid drugs. The receptors come from a female donor with Graves disease.

In its sample, this clonotype was seen many times. The chain couples TRBV20-1 to TRBJ2-7, with 13 bases lining up with TRBD2. Germline CDR1 is DFQATT and CDR2 is SNEGSKA (reference sequence). CDR3 size: 15 residues. After removal of 4 bases from V and 5 bases from J, the junction contained 8 bases not matched to a gene. CDR3 protein: CSAKHGLAGVDEQYF. The CDR3 coding sequence is TGCAGTGCTAAGCATGGACTAGCGGGAGTAGACGAGCAGTACTTC.

This clonotype was seen at least ten times. The chain is built from TRBV6-1 and TRBJ1-2; D uncertain. V lost 7 bases to trimming and J lost 4 bases, with 19 bases between them. Per germline, CDR1 MNHNS and CDR2 SASEGT. This CDR3 has 15 residues. Here the CDR3 DNA reads TGTGCCAGCACCTCCGACTCTCAGGAAACCTATGGCTACACCTTC. Translated, it gives CASTSDSQETYGYTF.

This clonotype has a count of ten or more. V and J are TRBV28 and TRBJ2-5, with a possible D match to TRBD2 (6 bases). CDR3 length: 12 amino acids. The germline V gene encodes CDR1 MDHEN and CDR2 SYDVKM. Trimming left V 8 bases short and J 4 bases short, with 11 bases between. The DNA for the CDR3 is TGTGCCAGCGTGGGACTGGCAGAGACCCAGTACTTC. Protein product: CASVGLAETQYF.

There are many counts of this clonotype. The chain employs TRBV29-1 and TRBJ2-7; no firm D call. V was trimmed by 5 bases and J by 3 bases, leaving 5 bases between them. This CDR3 spans 10 amino acids. In germline, CDR1 is SQVTM, CDR2 ANQGSEA. CDR3 in DNA: TGCAGCGTTCTTGACTACGAGCAGTACTTC. It translates to CSVLDYEQYF.

This chain uses TRBV29-1 with TRBJ2-7, with 7 bases lining up with TRBD1. CDR1 is SQVTM and CDR2 is ANQGSEA in the germline V gene. The CDR3 runs 12 residues. After removal of 8 bases from V and 1 base from J, the junction contained 5 bases not matched to a gene. In nucleotides, the CDR3 is TGCAGCATTAGACAGGGTTCCTACGAGCAGTACTTC. Its protein product is CSIRQGSYEQYF.

The rearrangement joins TRBV5-1 to TRBJ2-7; the D is unclear. The CDR3 runs 13 residues. V was shortened by 4 bases and J by 1 base, with 9 bases between the two germline ends. Germline V CDR1 and CDR2: SGHRS, YFSETQ. CDR3 residues: CASSHTTSYEQYF. The CDR3 coding sequence is TGCGCCAGCAGCCACACCACTTCCTACGAGCAGTACTTC. Full variable domain (remainder filled in from reference TRBV5-1 and TRBJ2-7): KAGVTQTPRYLIKTRGQQVTLSCSPISGHRSVSWYQQTPGQGLQFLFEYFSETQRNKGNFPGRFSGRQFSNSRSEMNVSTLELGDSALYLCASSHTTSYEQYFGPGTRLTVT.

This clonotype was recorded a few times. This rearrangement joins TRBV5-1 to TRBJ1-1; 8 bases align to TRBD1. V dropped 4 bases and J dropped 7; count of bases not matched to a gene: 6. Germline V lookup: CDR1 SGHRS, CDR2 YFSETQ. The CDR3 has 13 residues. The CDR3 sequence is CASSVQGEDEAFF. Here the CDR3 DNA reads TGCGCCAGCAGCGTACAGGGGGAGGATGAAGCTTTCTTT.

This clonotype was detected ten times or more. The chain links TRBV15 to TRBJ1-5; possible D gene TRBD1, 5 bases. This CDR3 has 13 residues. V was trimmed by 8 bases and J by 4 bases, leaving 12 bases between them. Germline V gene sequence: CDR1 LNHNV, CDR2 YYDKDF (reference sequence). CDR3 loop: CATVARGNQPQHF. The CDR3 bases are TGTGCCACCGTTGCAAGGGGTAATCAGCCCCAGCATTTT.

This clonotype occurred once. The chain combines TRBV15 with TRBJ1-5; 7 nucleotides align to TRBD1. The V gene's germline CDR1 is LNHNV and CDR2 YYDKDF (reference sequence). V was pared by 6 bases and J by 3 bases, with 14 bases of the junction left unmatched. The CDR3 is 17 amino acids. This CDR3 reads CATSRHRGNFVNQPQHF. The CDR3 DNA is TGTGCCACCAGTAGGCACAGGGGAAATTTTGTCAATCAGCCCCAGCATTTT.

This clonotype has at least ten counts. The CDR3 reads CASSEIAGPYEQYF. CDR3 nucleotide sequence: TGTGCCAGCAGTGAAATAGCGGGCCCCTACGAGCAGTACTTC. The chain has TRBV2 and TRBJ2-7; 7 bases agree with TRBD2. Germline loops: CDR1 SNHLY, CDR2 FYNNEI. With 2 bases clipped from V and 2 bases from J, the junction kept 3 bases outside the gene matches. The CDR3 is made up of 14 amino acids.

This clonotype was recorded many times. J is TRBJ1-6 and V is TRBV28; TRBD1 matches at 8 bases. This CDR3 has 14 residues. Per germline, CDR1 MDHEN and CDR2 SYDVKM. J was trimmed by 3 bases and V by 6 bases; bases with no gene match: 1. The DNA of the CDR3 is TGTGCCAGCAGGGGACAGGACTATAATTCACCCCTCCACTTT. Amino acids: CASRGQDYNSPLHF. Together with reference TRBV28 and TRBJ1-6, the CDR3 gives the full variable domain: DVKVTQSSRYLVKRTGEKVFLECVQDMDHENMFWYRQDPGLGLRLIYFSYDVKMKEKGDIPEGYSVSREKKERFSLILESASTNQTSMYLCASRGQDYNSPLHFGNGTRLTVT.

This chain uses TRBV7-9 with TRBJ2-7; D remains ambiguous. The V and J ends lost 0 bases and 5 bases respectively, with 5 bases between them. Germline CDR1 reads SEHNR; CDR2 reads FQNEAQ (reference sequence). The CDR3 runs 12 residues. In DNA, the CDR3 is TGTGCCAGCAGCTTAGCAGTAGACGAGCAGTACTTC. It translates to CASSLAVDEQYF.

This clonotype was counted only a few times. The chain combines TRBV19 with TRBJ1-2, with no clear D. Germline values: CDR1 LNHDA, CDR2 SQIVND (reference sequence). The V end lost 9 bases, the J end lost 4 bases, and 3 bases lay between the germline ends. The CDR3 runs 9 residues. As DNA, the CDR3 is TGTGCCAGGTCCTATGGCTACACCTTC. It yields the protein CARSYGYTF.

This clonotype was observed a single time. A much larger clone lies a single base off, so this may be a read error. The chain recombines TRBV27 with TRBJ2-5; 9 nucleotides align to TRBD2. This CDR3 region has 16 residues. The germline V gene has CDR1 MNHEY and CDR2 SMNVEV (reference sequence). The CDR3 here is CACSVLSGRFQETQYF. In DNA, the CDR3 is TGTGCCTGCAGTGTTCTAAGCGGGAGGTTCCAAGAGACCCAGTACTTC.

The chain combines TRBV6-1 with TRBJ1-5; D uncertain. Germline-derived CDR1 and CDR2 are MNHNS and SASEGT. This CDR3 has 14 residues. Between the trimmed V and J ends, which lost 5 bases and 0 bases, there was a span of 8 bases. The CDR3 reads CASSLRFSNQPQHF. The CDR3 nucleotides are TGTGCCAGCAGTCTAAGGTTTAGCAATCAGCCCCAGCATTTT.

The chain has TRBV7-2 and TRBJ2-7; possible D gene TRBD2, 5 bases. This CDR3 has 14 amino acids. Germline-derived CDR1 and CDR2 are SGHTA and FQGNSA. V dropped 4 bases and J dropped 2 bases, with 12 bases sitting between them. The CDR3 bases are TGTGCCAGCAGCTCGAGAAACGGGACCTACGAGCAGTACTTC. Its protein is CASSSRNGTYEQYF.

The DNA of the CDR3 is TGTGCCAGCGGTAGGGGCCTCGGGTCCAGCACAGATACGCAGTATTTT. Protein: CASGRGLGSSTDTQYF. The chain combines TRBV27 with TRBJ2-3; TRBD1 might be the D (5 bases). The CDR3 is made up of 16 amino acids. CDR1 is MNHEY, CDR2 SMNVEV, per germline (reference sequence). Trimming cost V 8 bases and J 0 bases, with 18 bases left between them.

This clonotype was seen at least ten times. The chain combines TRBV27 with TRBJ1-2; D possibly corresponds to TRBD1 (5 bases). Germline lookup yields CDR1 MNHEY and CDR2 SMNVEV (reference sequence). There are 14 residues in the CDR3. V was pared by 10 bases and J by 6 bases, with 21 bases between. In nucleotides, the CDR3 is TGTGCCACCCGTTTCAGGGTTCCCTATGATGGCTACACCTTC. It yields the protein CATRFRVPYDGYTF.

In this sample, this clonotype turned up many times. The chain is built from TRBV27 and TRBJ1-6, with unresolved D. The CDR3 has 14 residues. V shed 3 bases and J shed 7 bases, with 10 bases lying between them. Germline-derived CDR1 and CDR2 are MNHEY and SMNVEV (reference sequence). CDR3 DNA sequence: TGTGCCAGCAGTTTTCAGCGGATCAATTCACCCCTCCACTTT. Encoded protein: CASSFQRINSPLHF.

This clonotype was picked up a small number of times. The rearrangement links TRBV2 to TRBJ2-3; the D gene is possibly TRBD2 (6 bases). The V end lost 4 bases, the J end lost 5 bases, and 13 bases lay between the germline ends. Germline V lookup: CDR1 SNHLY, CDR2 FYNNEI. The CDR3 extends over 14 amino acids. The chain's CDR3 is CASSVVGRGDTQYF. CDR3 DNA sequence: TGTGCCAGCAGTGTTGTGGGGCGGGGAGATACGCAGTATTTT.

This clonotype was seen ten or more times. The chain carries TRBV2 and TRBJ1-1; no reliable D call. Germline values: CDR1 SNHLY, CDR2 FYNNEI. V dropped 6 bases and J dropped 1 base, with 9 bases sitting between them. This CDR3 region has 13 residues. The CDR3 region is CASSARQNTEAFF. CDR3 in DNA: TGTGCCAGCAGCGCCCGACAGAACACTGAAGCTTTCTTT.

In regard to this clonotype: This clone may be a read error of a much larger clone one base away. The genes are TRBV29-1 and TRBJ2-7; 10 positions agree with TRBD1. This CDR3 comprises 17 residues. The germline CDR1 and CDR2 sequences are SQVTM and ANQGSEA. Here the CDR3 reads CSVENGTGELTSCEQYF. CDR3 DNA: TGCAGCGTTGAAAATGGGACAGGGGAACTAACTTCCTGCGAGCAGTACTTC.

V and J are TRBV7-2 and TRBJ1-2; the D is unclear. V shed 3 bases and J shed 4 bases, with 15 bases lying between them. CDR3 length: 15 amino acids. Germline values: CDR1 SGHTA, CDR2 FQGNSA. CDR3 nucleotide sequence: TGTGCCAGCAGCTTCGAGACAACCTCAGTCTATGGCTACACCTTC. Its protein product is CASSFETTSVYGYTF.

The chain has TRBV10-2 and TRBJ2-7; TRBD2 agrees at 11 bases. The CDR3 is made up of 13 amino acids. The junction had 5 bases not matched to a gene; V was cut back by 10 bases and J by 3 bases. The germline V gene has CDR1 WSHSY and CDR2 SAAADI. CDR3 coding DNA: TGCGCCACCTGGGGACTAGCGGTCTACGAGCAGTACTTC. Protein product: CATWGLAVYEQYF.